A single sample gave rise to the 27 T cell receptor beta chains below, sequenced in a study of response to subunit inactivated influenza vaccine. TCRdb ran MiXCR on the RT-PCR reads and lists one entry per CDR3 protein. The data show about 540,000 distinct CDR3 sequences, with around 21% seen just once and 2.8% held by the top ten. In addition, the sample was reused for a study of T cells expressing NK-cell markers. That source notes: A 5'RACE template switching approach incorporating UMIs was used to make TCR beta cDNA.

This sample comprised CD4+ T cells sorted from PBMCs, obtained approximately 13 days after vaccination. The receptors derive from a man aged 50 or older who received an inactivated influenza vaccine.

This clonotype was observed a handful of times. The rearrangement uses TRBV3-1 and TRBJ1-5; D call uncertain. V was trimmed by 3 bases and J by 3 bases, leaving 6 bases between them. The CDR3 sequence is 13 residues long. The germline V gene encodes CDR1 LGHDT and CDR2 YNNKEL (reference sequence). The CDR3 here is CASSQGTNQPQHF. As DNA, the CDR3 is TGTGCCAGCAGCCAGGGAACCAATCAGCCCCAGCATTTT.

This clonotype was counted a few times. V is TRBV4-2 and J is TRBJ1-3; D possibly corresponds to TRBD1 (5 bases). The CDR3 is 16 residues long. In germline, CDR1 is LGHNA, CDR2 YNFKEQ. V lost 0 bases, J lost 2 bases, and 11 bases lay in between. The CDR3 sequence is CASSQDWQGPGNTIYF. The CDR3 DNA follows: TGTGCCAGCAGCCAAGATTGGCAGGGTCCTGGAAACACCATATATTTT.

In DNA form, the CDR3 reads TGCGCCAGCAGCCCCTCAGGTGCTGGGTCGGCCAAAAACATTCAGTACTTC. It translates to CASSPSGAGSAKNIQYF. The chain employs TRBV4-3 and TRBJ2-4, with D unclear. Germline values: CDR1 LGHNA, CDR2 YSLEER. The CDR3 has 17 residues. Trimming cost V 4 bases and J 1 base, with 17 bases left between them.

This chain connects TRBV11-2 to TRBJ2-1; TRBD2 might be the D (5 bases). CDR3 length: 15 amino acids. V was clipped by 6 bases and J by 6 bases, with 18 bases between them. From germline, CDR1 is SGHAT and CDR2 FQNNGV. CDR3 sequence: CASRPSSWSSNEQFF. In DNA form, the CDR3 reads TGTGCCAGCAGGCCCTCTAGCTGGAGTTCCAATGAGCAGTTCTTC.

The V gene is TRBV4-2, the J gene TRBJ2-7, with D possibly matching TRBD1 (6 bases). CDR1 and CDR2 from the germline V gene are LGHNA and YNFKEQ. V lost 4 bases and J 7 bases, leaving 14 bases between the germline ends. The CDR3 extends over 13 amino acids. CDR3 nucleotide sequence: TGTGCCAGCAGCCTCTCGGACAGCCCAGAGCAGTACTTC. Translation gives CASSLSDSPEQYF.

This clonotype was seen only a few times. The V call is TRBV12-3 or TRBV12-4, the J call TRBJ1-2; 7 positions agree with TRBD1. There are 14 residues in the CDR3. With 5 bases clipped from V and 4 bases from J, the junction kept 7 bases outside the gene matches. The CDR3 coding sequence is TGTGCCAGCAGTGAGGACAGGAGTCCCTATGGCTACACCTTC. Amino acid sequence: CASSEDRSPYGYTF.

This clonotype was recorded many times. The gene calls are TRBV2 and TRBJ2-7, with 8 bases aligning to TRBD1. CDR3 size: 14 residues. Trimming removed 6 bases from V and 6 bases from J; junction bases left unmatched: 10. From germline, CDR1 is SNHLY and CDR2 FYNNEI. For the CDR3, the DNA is TGTGCCAGCAGATACCGACAGGGGATAATCGAGCAGTACTTC. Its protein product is CASRYRQGIIEQYF.

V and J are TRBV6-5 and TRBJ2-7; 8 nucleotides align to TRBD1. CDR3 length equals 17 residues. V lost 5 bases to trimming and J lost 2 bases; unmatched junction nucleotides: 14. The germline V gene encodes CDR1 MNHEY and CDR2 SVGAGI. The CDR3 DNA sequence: TGTGCCAGCAGTCACAGGCGCGGGACAGGTGGGACCTACGAGCAGTACTTC. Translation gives CASSHRRGTGGTYEQYF.

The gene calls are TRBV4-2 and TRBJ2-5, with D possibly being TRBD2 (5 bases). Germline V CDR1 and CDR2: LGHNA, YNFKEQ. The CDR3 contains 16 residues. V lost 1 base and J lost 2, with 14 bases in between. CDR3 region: CASSQGGSDPQETQYF. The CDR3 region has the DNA TGTGCCAGCAGCCAAGGTGGTAGCGACCCGCAAGAGACCCAGTACTTC.

The CDR3 DNA reads as TGTGCCAGCAGCCAAGTTTCCGGGACGAGCTACGAGCAGTACTTC. Protein sequence: CASSQVSGTSYEQYF. The chain joins TRBV4-2 to TRBJ2-7, with D perhaps TRBD1 or TRBD2 (5 bases each). Germline V lookup: CDR1 LGHNA, CDR2 YNFKEQ. The V end lost 1 base, the J end lost 3 bases, and 13 bases lay between the germline ends. The CDR3 is 15 residues long.

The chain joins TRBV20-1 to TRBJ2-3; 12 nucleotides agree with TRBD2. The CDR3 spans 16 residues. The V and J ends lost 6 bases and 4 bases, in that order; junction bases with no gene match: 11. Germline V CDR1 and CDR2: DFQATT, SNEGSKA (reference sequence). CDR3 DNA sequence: TGCAGTGCCAGACTACTAGCGGGAGGTCGGGCAGATACGCAGTATTTT. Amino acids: CSARLLAGGRADTQYF.

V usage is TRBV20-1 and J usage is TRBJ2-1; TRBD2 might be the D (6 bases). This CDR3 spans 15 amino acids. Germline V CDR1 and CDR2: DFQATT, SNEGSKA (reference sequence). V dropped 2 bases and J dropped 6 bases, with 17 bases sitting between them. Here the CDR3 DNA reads TGCAGTGCTAGACCTCCCAGCGGGCGGGGCAATGAGCAGTTCTTC. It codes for CSARPPSGRGNEQFF.

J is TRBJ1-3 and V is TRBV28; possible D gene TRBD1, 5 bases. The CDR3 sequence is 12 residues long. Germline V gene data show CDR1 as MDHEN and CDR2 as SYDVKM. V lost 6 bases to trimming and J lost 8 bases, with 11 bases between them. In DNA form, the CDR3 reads TGTGCCAGCAGGCAGGGCAGAGACACCATATATTTT. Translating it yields CASRQGRDTIYF.

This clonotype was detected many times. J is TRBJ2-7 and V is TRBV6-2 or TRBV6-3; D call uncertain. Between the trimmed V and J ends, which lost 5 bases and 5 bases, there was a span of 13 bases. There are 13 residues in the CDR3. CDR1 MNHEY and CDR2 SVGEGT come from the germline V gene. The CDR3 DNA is TGTGCCAGCAGTGCGACCTTATACAACGAGCAGTACTTC. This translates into CASSATLYNEQYF.

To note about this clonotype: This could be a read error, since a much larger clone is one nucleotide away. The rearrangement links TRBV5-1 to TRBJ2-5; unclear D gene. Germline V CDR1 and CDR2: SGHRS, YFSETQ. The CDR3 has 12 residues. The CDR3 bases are TGCGACAGCAGCAGAACTCAAGAGACCCAGTACTTC. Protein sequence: CDSSRTQETQYF.

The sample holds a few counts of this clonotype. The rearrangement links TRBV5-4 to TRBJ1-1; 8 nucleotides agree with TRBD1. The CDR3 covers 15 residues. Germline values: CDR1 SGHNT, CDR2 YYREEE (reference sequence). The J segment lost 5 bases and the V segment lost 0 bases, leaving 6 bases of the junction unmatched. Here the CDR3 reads CASSLAGGRSTEAFF. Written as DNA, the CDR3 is TGTGCCAGCAGCTTGGCAGGGGGCCGGTCGACTGAAGCTTTCTTT.

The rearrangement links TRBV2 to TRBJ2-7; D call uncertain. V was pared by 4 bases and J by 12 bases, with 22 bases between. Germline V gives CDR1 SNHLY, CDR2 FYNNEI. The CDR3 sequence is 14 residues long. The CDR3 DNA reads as TGTGCCAGCAGTGGTAGACAAGGACCCTCCCGGAGGTACTTC. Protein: CASSGRQGPSRRYF.

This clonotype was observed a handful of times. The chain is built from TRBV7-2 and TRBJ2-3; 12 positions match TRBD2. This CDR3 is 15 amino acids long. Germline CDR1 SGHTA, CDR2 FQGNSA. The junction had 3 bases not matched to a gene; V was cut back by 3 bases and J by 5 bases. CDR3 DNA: TGTGCCAGCAGCTTGAAACTAGCGGGAGGAGATACGCAGTATTTT. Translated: CASSLKLAGGDTQYF. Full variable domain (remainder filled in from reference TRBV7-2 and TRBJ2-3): GAGVSQSPSNKVTEKGKDVELRCDPISGHTALYWYRQSLGQGLEFLIYFQGNSAPDKSGLPSDRFSAERTGGSVSTLTIQRTQQEDSAVYLCASSLKLAGGDTQYFGPGTRLTVL.

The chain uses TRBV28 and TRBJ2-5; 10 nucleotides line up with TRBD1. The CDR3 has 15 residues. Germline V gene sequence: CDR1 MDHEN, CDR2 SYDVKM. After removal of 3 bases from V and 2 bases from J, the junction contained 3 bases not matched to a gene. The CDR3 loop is CASSFRDRGQETQYF. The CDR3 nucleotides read TGTGCCAGCAGTTTCCGGGACAGGGGACAAGAGACCCAGTACTTC.

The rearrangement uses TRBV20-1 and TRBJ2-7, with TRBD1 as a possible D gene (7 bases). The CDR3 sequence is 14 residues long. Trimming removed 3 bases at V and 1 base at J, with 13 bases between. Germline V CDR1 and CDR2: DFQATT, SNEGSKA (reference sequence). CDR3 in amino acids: CSASGGDSSYEQYF. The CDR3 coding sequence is TGCAGTGCTAGTGGCGGGGACAGTTCCTACGAGCAGTACTTC.

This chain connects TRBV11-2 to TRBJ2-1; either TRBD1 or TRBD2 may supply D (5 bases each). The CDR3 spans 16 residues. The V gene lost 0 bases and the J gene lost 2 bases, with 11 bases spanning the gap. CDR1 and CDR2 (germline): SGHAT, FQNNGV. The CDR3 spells CASSLEGAGPYNEQFF. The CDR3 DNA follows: TGTGCCAGCAGCTTAGAGGGAGCAGGGCCCTACAATGAGCAGTTCTTC.

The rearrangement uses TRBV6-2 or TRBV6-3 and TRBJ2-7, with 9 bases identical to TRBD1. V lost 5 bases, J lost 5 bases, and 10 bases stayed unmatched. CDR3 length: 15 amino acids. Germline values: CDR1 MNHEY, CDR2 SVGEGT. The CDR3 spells CASSRATGGINEQYF. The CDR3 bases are TGTGCCAGCAGTCGAGCGACAGGGGGTATCAACGAGCAGTACTTC.

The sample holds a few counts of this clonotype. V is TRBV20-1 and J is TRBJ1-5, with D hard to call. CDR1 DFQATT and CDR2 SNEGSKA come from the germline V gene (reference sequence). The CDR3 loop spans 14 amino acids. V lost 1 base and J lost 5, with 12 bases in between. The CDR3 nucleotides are TGCAGTGCTAGAGGAGGGAATGCGTATCAGCCCCAGCATTTT. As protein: CSARGGNAYQPQHF.

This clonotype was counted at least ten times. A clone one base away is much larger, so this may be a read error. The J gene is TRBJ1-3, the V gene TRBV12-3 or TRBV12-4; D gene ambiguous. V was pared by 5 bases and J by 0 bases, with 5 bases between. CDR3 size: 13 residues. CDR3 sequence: CASSLSSGNTIYF. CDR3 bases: TGTGCCAGCAGTCTGAGCTCTGGAAACACCATATATTTT.

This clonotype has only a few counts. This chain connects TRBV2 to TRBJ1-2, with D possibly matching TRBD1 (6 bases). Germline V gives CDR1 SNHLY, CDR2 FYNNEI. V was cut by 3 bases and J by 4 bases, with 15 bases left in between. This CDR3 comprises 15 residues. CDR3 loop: CASSDTGSFIYGYTF. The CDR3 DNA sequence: TGTGCCAGCAGTGACACAGGGTCCTTCATCTATGGCTACACCTTC.

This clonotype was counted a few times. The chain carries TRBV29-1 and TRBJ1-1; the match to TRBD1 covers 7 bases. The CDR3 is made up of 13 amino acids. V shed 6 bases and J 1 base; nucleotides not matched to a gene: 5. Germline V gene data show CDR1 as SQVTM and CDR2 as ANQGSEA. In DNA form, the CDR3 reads TGCAGCGTGCACAGGGGCCAGAACACTGAAGCTTTCTTT. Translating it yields CSVHRGQNTEAFF.

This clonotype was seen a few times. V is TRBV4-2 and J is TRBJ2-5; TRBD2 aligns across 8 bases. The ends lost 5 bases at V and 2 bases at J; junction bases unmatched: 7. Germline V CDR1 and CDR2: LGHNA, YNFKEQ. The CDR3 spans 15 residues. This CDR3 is CASSYGGAGQETQYF. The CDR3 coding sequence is TGTGCCAGCAGCTACGGGGGGGCGGGACAAGAGACCCAGTACTTC.